The 22 T cell receptor beta chains in this list originate from one sample, sequenced in a study of T cell responses to AZD1222 COVID-19 vaccine. Sequencing was performed with immunoSEQ multiplex PCR; in TCRdb, only in-frame clones are kept and a portion is missing. The table has tens of thousands of clones, around nine tenths seen once; the top ten hold approximately 5%. The sequencing used peripheral blood, collected 28 days after the second AZD1222 dose. These TCRs come from an adult who received the AZD1222 COVID-19 vaccine.

The CDR3 bases are TGTGCCAGCAGCGTAGTGCCAGCTGGTAGCACAGATACGCAGTATTTT. It is translated as CASSVVPAGSTDTQYF. The chain is built from TRBV9 and TRBJ2-3; D call uncertain. This CDR3 is 16 amino acids long. The germline gives CDR1 SGDLS, CDR2 YYNGEE. The V and J ends lost 0 bases and 0 bases respectively, with 11 bases between them.

The chain employs TRBV2 and TRBJ2-3; D may be TRBD1 or TRBD2 (5 bases each). Trimming removed 6 bases from V and 14 bases from J, with 18 bases in between. Looked up from germline, CDR1 is SNHLY and CDR2 is FYNNEI. The CDR3 runs 12 residues. The CDR3 spells CASRATGTLVYF. The CDR3 DNA reads as TGTGCCAGCAGGGCTACCGGGACGCTCGTGTATTTT.

The chain combines TRBV5-4 with TRBJ1-2, with 7 nucleotides matching TRBD1. The CDR3 has 15 residues. Germline CDR1 and CDR2: SGHNT and YYREEE (reference sequence). With V trimmed by 4 bases and J by 0 bases, 6 bases remained unmatched. The CDR3 reads CASSPRTGPNYGYTF. CDR3 DNA: TGTGCCAGCAGCCCCAGGACAGGCCCTAACTATGGCTACACCTTC. Looking up the rest from reference TRBV5-4 and TRBJ1-2 gives the full variable domain: ETGVTQSPTHLIKTRGQQVTLRCSSQSGHNTVSWYQQALGQGPQFIFQYYREEENGRGNFPPRFSGLQFPNYSSELNVNALELDDSALYLCASSPRTGPNYGYTFGSGTRLTVV.

The chain links TRBV9 to TRBJ2-4; maybe TRBD2 (5 bases). The CDR3 is made up of 13 amino acids. Germline loops: CDR1 SGDLS, CDR2 YYNGEE. V lost 0 bases and J lost 4, with 5 bases in between. This CDR3 reads CASSVGEKNIQYF. The CDR3 DNA sequence: TGTGCCAGCAGCGTAGGGGAGAAAAACATTCAGTACTTC.

The chain has TRBV6-6 and TRBJ2-7, with D unclear. CDR3 length: 18 amino acids. The germline CDR1 and CDR2 sequences are MNHNY and SVGAGI (reference sequence). V lost 5 bases and J 0 bases, leaving 23 bases between the germline ends. The CDR3 reads CASSLLRAEPQSSYEQYV. The DNA for the CDR3 is TGTGCCAGCAGTCTCCTTCGCGCCGAACCCCAGAGCTCCTACGAGCAGTACGTC.

The V gene is TRBV7-3, the J gene TRBJ2-3; the match to TRBD1 covers 8 bases. The CDR3 is 17 amino acids. Trimming removed 3 bases from V and 4 bases from J; junction bases left unmatched: 12. Germline-derived CDR1 and CDR2 are SGHTA and FQGTGA. CDR3 protein: CASSLRDQGAGADTQYF. The CDR3 nucleotides read TGTGCCAGCAGCTTGCGGGACCAGGGGGCAGGGGCAGATACGCAGTATTTT.

The CDR3 coding sequence is TGTGCCAGCAGTGACTTTCCGGGACAGGGACGAGAAGAGACCCAGTACTTC. It translates to CASSDFPGQGREETQYF. The chain couples TRBV6-1 to TRBJ2-5, with 9 bases aligning to TRBD1. The germline V gene encodes CDR1 MNHNS and CDR2 SASEGT. This CDR3 region has 17 residues. Unmatched junction bases numbered 11, after V lost 3 bases and J lost 3 bases.

The chain is built from TRBV11-3 and TRBJ2-1, with D tentatively TRBD2 (5 bases). The germline V gene has CDR1 SGHNT and CDR2 YENEEA. This CDR3 spans 15 amino acids. Between the trimmed V and J ends, which lost 1 base and 0 bases, there was a span of 7 bases. DNA for the CDR3: TGTGCCAGCAGCTTAGGAGGGAGCTCCTACAATGAGCAGTTCTTC. As protein: CASSLGGSSYNEQFF.

This clone was counted once. This sequence joins TRBV7-2 and TRBJ2-1; D perhaps matches TRBD2 (7 bases). Deletions cut 2 bases from V and 3 bases from J, with 14 bases between. The CDR3 has 16 amino acids. Germline CDR1 reads SGHTA; CDR2 reads FQGNSA. The CDR3 sequence: CASSLMAGAVYNEQFF. As DNA, the CDR3 is TGTGCCAGCAGCTTAATGGCGGGGGCCGTCTACAATGAGCAGTTCTTC.

This chain joins TRBV4-2 and TRBJ1-1; D perhaps matches TRBD1 (6 bases). The length of the CDR3 is 15 residues. Germline V lookup: CDR1 LGHNA, CDR2 YNFKEQ. V lost 4 bases and J lost 3, with 15 bases in between. CDR3 DNA: TGTGCCAGCAGCCTTACAGGGTCCCGCGACACTGAAGCTTTCTTT. The encoded protein is CASSLTGSRDTEAFF.

This clone has only a few counts. The chain carries TRBV24-1 and TRBJ1-2; D ambiguous. V was clipped by 6 bases and J by 2 bases, with 9 bases between them. Germline V gene sequence: CDR1 KGHDR, CDR2 SFDVKD. The CDR3 consists of 13 residues. CDR3 bases: TGTGCCACCAGTAAAGGGCCCAACTATGGCTACACCTTC. This translates into CATSKGPNYGYTF.

CDR3 sequence reads: CASSLSSLSSYNEQFF. The CDR3 region has the DNA TGTGCCAGCAGCTTATCGTCACTTAGCTCCTACAATGAGCAGTTCTTC. This chain joins TRBV11-3 and TRBJ2-1; D gene unclear. Trimming stripped 2 bases from V and 0 bases from J, with 11 bases between. Germline V gene sequence: CDR1 SGHNT, CDR2 YENEEA. This CDR3 contains 16 residues.

The rearrangement joins TRBV19 to TRBJ2-3; D not certain. The CDR3 loop spans 13 amino acids. V was pared by 5 bases and J by 6 bases, with 12 bases between. CDR1 LNHDA and CDR2 SQIVND come from the germline V gene (reference sequence). For the CDR3, the DNA is TGTGCCAGTAGTCGTAGACCCGGGGATACGCAGTATTTT. Its translation: CASSRRPGDTQYF. The whole variable domain, filled in from reference TRBV19 and TRBJ2-3, reads DGGITQSPKYLFRKEGQNVTLSCEQNLNHDAMYWYRQDPGQGLRLIYYSQIVNDFQKGDIAEGYSVSREKKESFPLTVTSAQKNPTAFYLCASSRRPGDTQYFGPGTRLTVL.

This clone showed up just once. The CDR3 region is CASSELGEKAGNTIYF. Written as DNA, the CDR3 is TGTGCCAGCAGTGAATTGGGGGAAAAGGCTGGAAACACCATATATTTT. This chain uses TRBV6-1 with TRBJ1-3; perhaps TRBD1 as D (5 bases). Germline V gene data show CDR1 as MNHNS and CDR2 as SASEGT. V was cut by 2 bases and J by 2 bases, with 13 bases left in between. CDR3 length equals 16 residues.

The chain employs TRBV4-1 and TRBJ1-4, with D possibly matching TRBD1 (6 bases). The CDR3 sequence is 15 residues long. Germline CDR1 and CDR2: MGHRA and YSYEKL. Trimming shortened V by 0 bases and J by 12 bases, and 17 bases separated the two germline ends. The CDR3 DNA reads TGCGCCAGCAGCCAAGATAGGGGGGGCCTGGGAGAACTGTTTTTT. This codes for CASSQDRGGLGELFF.

V gene TRBV7-3 combines with J gene TRBJ2-1, with D hard to call. The germline V and J ends were trimmed by 5 bases and 10 bases, with 12 bases remaining between them. The CDR3 is made up of 12 amino acids. Germline assignment: CDR1 SGHTA and CDR2 FQGTGA. The CDR3: CASSPTVGEQFF. The CDR3 nucleotides are TGTGCCAGCAGCCCGACCGTCGGGGAGCAGTTCTTC. The full variable domain, completed using reference TRBV7-3 and TRBJ2-1, is GAGVSQTPSNKVTEKGKYVELRCDPISGHTALYWYRQSLGQGPEFLIYFQGTGAADDSGLPNDRFFAVRPEGSVSTLKIQRTERGDSAVYLCASSPTVGEQFFGPGTRLTVL.

The chain recombines TRBV11-2 with TRBJ2-2, with TRBD1 matching 7 bases. There are 15 residues in the CDR3. The V gene end was trimmed by 5 bases and the J gene end by 3 bases; junction bases not matched to a gene: 6. Germline V gene sequence: CDR1 SGHAT, CDR2 FQNNGV. The CDR3 loop is CASSPRQGHTGELFF. The DNA of the CDR3 is TGTGCCAGCAGCCCGAGACAGGGACACACCGGGGAGCTGTTTTTT.

This chain joins TRBV5-1 and TRBJ2-1; 8 nucleotides line up with TRBD1. The J segment lost 6 bases and the V segment lost 3 bases, leaving 2 bases of the junction unmatched. The CDR3 is 13 amino acids. Germline CDR1 is SGHRS and CDR2 is YFSETQ. The CDR3 sequence: CASSSTGVNEQFF. The CDR3 DNA reads as TGCGCCAGCAGCTCGACAGGGGTCAATGAGCAGTTCTTC. The full variable domain, with the rest looked up from reference TRBV5-1 and TRBJ2-1, is KAGVTQTPRYLIKTRGQQVTLSCSPISGHRSVSWYQQTPGQGLQFLFEYFSETQRNKGNFPGRFSGRQFSNSRSEMNVSTLELGDSALYLCASSSTGVNEQFFGPGTRLTVL.

This clone appeared a single time. The CDR3 spells CAGSGNFPYNSPLHF. CDR3 in DNA: TGTGCCGGGAGTGGGAATTTTCCCTATAATTCACCCCTCCACTTT. V usage is TRBV2 and J usage is TRBJ1-6; D is unresolved. The germline V gene encodes CDR1 SNHLY and CDR2 FYNNEI. V dropped 11 bases and J dropped 2 bases, with 16 bases sitting between them. The CDR3 is made up of 15 amino acids.

The chain links TRBV2 to TRBJ2-2; 9 positions agree with TRBD1. The germline V gene has CDR1 SNHLY and CDR2 FYNNEI. The CDR3 length is 14 residues. V shed 5 bases and J 5 bases; nucleotides not matched to a gene: 3. CDR3 coding DNA: TGTGCCAGCAGTTGGGACAGGGTGACCGGGGAGCTGTTTTTT. As protein: CASSWDRVTGELFF.

V gene TRBV27 combines with J gene TRBJ1-1, with D unclear. Trimming shortened V by 2 bases and J by 0 bases, and 7 bases separated the two germline ends. The CDR3 is made up of 14 amino acids. Germline CDR1 MNHEY, CDR2 SMNVEV (reference sequence). CDR3 bases: TGTGCCAGCAGTTTAAACCTGATGAACACTGAAGCTTTCTTT. Translating it yields CASSLNLMNTEAFF.

Note on this clone: Germline is not matched at one junction end, which may reflect a read error. The rearrangement uses TRBV4-2 and TRBJ2-5; D remains ambiguous. Germline CDR1 is LGHNA and CDR2 is YNFKEQ. CDR3 length equals 13 residues. The CDR3 nucleotides read TGTGCCAGCAGCGAAGAGTACCAAGAGACCCAGTACTTC. Amino acid sequence: CASSEEYQETQYF.